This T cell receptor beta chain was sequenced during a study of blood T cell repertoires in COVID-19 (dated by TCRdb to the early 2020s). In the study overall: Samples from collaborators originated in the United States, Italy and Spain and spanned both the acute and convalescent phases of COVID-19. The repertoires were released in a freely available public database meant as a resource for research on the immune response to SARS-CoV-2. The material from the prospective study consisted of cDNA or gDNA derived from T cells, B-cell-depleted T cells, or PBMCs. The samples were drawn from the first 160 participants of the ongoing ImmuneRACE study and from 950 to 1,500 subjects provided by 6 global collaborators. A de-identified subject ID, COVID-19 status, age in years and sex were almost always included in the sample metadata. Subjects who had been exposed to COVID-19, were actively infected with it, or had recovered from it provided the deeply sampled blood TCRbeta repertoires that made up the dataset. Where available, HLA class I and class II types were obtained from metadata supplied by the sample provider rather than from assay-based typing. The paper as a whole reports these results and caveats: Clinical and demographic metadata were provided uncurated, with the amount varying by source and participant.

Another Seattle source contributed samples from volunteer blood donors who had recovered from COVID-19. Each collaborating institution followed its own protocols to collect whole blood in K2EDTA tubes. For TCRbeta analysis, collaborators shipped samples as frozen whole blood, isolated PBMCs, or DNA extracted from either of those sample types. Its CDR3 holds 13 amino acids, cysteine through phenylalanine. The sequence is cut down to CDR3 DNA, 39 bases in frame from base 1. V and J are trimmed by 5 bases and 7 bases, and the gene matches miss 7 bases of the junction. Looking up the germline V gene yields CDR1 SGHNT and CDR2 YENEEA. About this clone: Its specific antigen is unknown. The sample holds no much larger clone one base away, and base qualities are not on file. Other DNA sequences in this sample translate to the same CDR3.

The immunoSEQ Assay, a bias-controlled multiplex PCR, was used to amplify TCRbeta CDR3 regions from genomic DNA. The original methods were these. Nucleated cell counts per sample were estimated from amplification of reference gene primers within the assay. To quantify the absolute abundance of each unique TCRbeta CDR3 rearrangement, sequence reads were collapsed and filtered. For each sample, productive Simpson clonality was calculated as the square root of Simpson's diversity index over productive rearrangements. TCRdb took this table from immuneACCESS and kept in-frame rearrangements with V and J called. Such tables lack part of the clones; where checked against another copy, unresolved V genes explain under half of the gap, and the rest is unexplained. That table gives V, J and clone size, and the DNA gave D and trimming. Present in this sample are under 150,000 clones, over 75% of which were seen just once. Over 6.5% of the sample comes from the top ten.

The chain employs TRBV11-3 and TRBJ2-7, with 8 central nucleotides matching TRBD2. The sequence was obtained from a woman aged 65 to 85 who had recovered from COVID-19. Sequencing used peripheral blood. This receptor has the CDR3 CASSLGPGGEQYF. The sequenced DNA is TGTGCCAGCAGCCTCGGGCCGGGGGGGGAGCAGTACTTC.